This T cell receptor (beta chain) was obtained from a study of T cell responses to AZD1222 COVID-19 vaccine. Study results and caveats: Elevations in Spike-specific TCR breadth and depth followed administration of two AZD1222 doses. A reported finding is that nearly half of spike-specific TCRs target unmutated variant regions. The donors showed a predominance of white British ancestry and of females, with possible underestimation of clonal diversity. Seropositivity was recorded at baseline in only a handful of AZD1222 recipients.

Assay: immunoSEQ multiplex PCR; the TCRdb copy retains only in-frame clones and omits some. Here the sample spans 100,000 to 150,000 clones, around 94% being singletons. With respect to this clone: The antigen is not known.

The CDR3 has 17 residues. The germline V gene encodes CDR1 SNHLY and CDR2 FYNNEI. The germline V and J ends were trimmed by 2 bases and 4 bases, with 17 bases remaining between them. This sequence was found in an adult in good health. The sequencing used peripheral blood, collected on day 0 of AZD1222 vaccination. This rearrangement joins TRBV2 to TRBJ2-2, with D perhaps TRBD1 or TRBD2 (6 bases each). CDR3 DNA sequence: TGTGCCAGCAGTGAATTAGAAGGGGGGCGAGGCACCGGGGAGCTGTTTTTT. Its protein product is CASSELEGGRGTGELFF.